Below are 23 T cell receptor beta chains sequenced from a single sample in a study of regulatory T cells in long-lasting Graves disease. Relying on iRepertoire HTBI primers and Arm-PCR of CDR3 regions, the team built TCR beta libraries. In TCRdb, the multiplex PCR reads were re-called with MiXCR into one record per CDR3 protein. The sample carries roughly 410,000 distinct CDR3 sequences, over 12% recorded once. The time point: newly diagnosed GD, antithyroid drugs for less than 3 months. The authors made the TCR library using RNA they extracted from PBMCs. Another study also made use of these data, one on T cells in Graves' hyperthyroidism and ophthalmopathy.

The sequencing here drew on peripheral blood mononuclear cells (PBMCs), taken at new diagnosis, from a patient treated with antithyroid drugs. The receptor source for this set is a woman aged 40 to 55 with Graves disease.

Regarding this clonotype: As the CDR3 is not closed by the conserved phenylalanine or tryptophan, this likely results from a read error. It is unclear where the CDR3 begins or ends on the DNA, so no DNA is shown, and the CDR3 is as TCRdb lists it. V is TRBV18 and J is TRBJ2-3; the DNA was not used to check the table's D call, TRBD2. From its first to its last residue, the CDR3 has 17 amino acids. Germline CDR1 is KGHSH and CDR2 is LQKENI. This CDR3 is CASSPGLAGGGQETQYL.

This chain connects TRBV7-3 to TRBJ2-2, with D maybe TRBD2 (6 bases). Looked up from germline, CDR1 is SGHTA and CDR2 is FQGTGA. The V gene lost 2 bases and the J gene lost 6 bases, with 16 bases spanning the gap. The length of the CDR3 is 16 residues. CDR3 in amino acids: CASSLLAGIGSGELFF. The CDR3 DNA follows: TGTGCCAGCAGCTTACTCGCGGGAATTGGGTCCGGGGAGCTGTTTTTT.

This clonotype was detected many times. The DNA for the CDR3 is TGTGCCAGCAGTCTAATGGGACGGGGTCTATATGGCTACACCTTC. This gives the protein CASSLMGRGLYGYTF. The V gene is TRBV27, the J gene TRBJ1-2; D might be TRBD1 (5 bases). V was shortened by 5 bases and J by 5 bases, with 18 bases between the two germline ends. Germline-derived CDR1 and CDR2 are MNHEY and SMNVEV (reference sequence). CDR3 size: 15 residues.

This clonotype has more than one count but fewer than ten. The chain couples TRBV4-3 to TRBJ2-7; 9 bases line up with TRBD2. Trimming at V came to 2 bases and at J to 2 bases, leaving 4 bases not matched to a gene. This CDR3 has 15 amino acids. Germline-derived CDR1 and CDR2 are LGHNA and YSLEER. CDR3 in DNA: TGCGCCAGCAGCCAAATAGCGGGAGCAGCCTACGAGCAGTACTTC. The encoded protein is CASSQIAGAAYEQYF.

This clonotype occurred many times. The J gene is TRBJ2-6, the V gene TRBV15; no firm D call. The CDR3 runs 16 residues. Germline CDR1 is LNHNV and CDR2 is YYDKDF (reference sequence). V dropped 1 base and J dropped 1 base, with 8 bases sitting between them. CDR3 region: CATSRGWASGANVLTF. The CDR3, as DNA: TGTGCCACCAGCAGAGGTTGGGCTTCTGGGGCCAACGTCCTGACTTTC.

This clonotype showed up many times. The chain employs TRBV6-5 and TRBJ1-1, with no clear D. Trimming cost V 4 bases and J 7 bases, with 7 bases left between them. The CDR3 length is 11 residues. Germline values: CDR1 MNHEY, CDR2 SVGAGI. In nucleotides, the CDR3 is TGTGCCAGCAGTTCAGGAGTTGAAGCTTTCTTT. Translating it yields CASSSGVEAFF.

The sample holds many counts of this clonotype. This chain connects TRBV9 to TRBJ2-2; a possible D gene is TRBD1 (6 bases). CDR3 length equals 14 residues. V lost 5 bases to trimming and J lost 6 bases, with 14 bases between them. CDR1 and CDR2 (germline): SGDLS, YYNGEE. CDR3 region: CASRETGTAGELFF. Written as DNA, the CDR3 is TGTGCCAGCAGAGAAACAGGGACCGCCGGGGAGCTGTTTTTT.

This clonotype has at least ten counts. The gene calls are TRBV10-3 and TRBJ2-3; TRBD2 agrees at 10 bases. Trimming at V came to 2 bases and at J to 6 bases, leaving 5 bases not matched to a gene. There are 15 residues in the CDR3. Germline values: CDR1 ENHRY, CDR2 SYGVKD. CDR3 protein: CAISENLAGADTQYF. CDR3 DNA sequence: TGTGCCATCAGTGAGAATCTAGCGGGAGCGGATACGCAGTATTTT.

This clonotype was counted at least ten times. V gene TRBV2 combines with J gene TRBJ2-3; D call uncertain. The germline gives CDR1 SNHLY, CDR2 FYNNEI. The CDR3 spans 11 residues. The V and J ends lost 9 bases and 4 bases respectively, with 8 bases between them. CDR3 sequence reads: CASRLSDTQYF. CDR3 coding DNA: TGTGCCAGTAGACTTTCAGATACGCAGTATTTT.

This clonotype was counted between two and nine times. The chain couples TRBV3-1 to TRBJ2-7; TRBD1 matches 10 bases. V was pared by 3 bases and J by 1 base, with 18 bases of the junction left unmatched. The CDR3 covers 20 residues. Germline lookup yields CDR1 LGHDT and CDR2 YNNKEL (reference sequence). This chain's CDR3 is CASSHETGTGEWKRSYEQYF. CDR3 sequence (DNA): TGTGCCAGCAGCCACGAGACCGGGACAGGGGAATGGAAGAGGTCCTACGAGCAGTACTTC.

This clonotype was seen only a few times. Its ends do not fully match the called genes, so a read error is possible. This chain uses TRBV7-6 with TRBJ2-1; D not certain. Germline loops: CDR1 SGHVS, CDR2 FNYEAQ. The length of the CDR3 is 13 residues. CDR3 sequence: CASAESTYHEQFF. Written as DNA, the CDR3 is TGTGCCAGCGCTGAATCTACCTACCATGAGCAGTTCTTC.

About this clonotype itself: One end of the junction varies from germline; a read error may be responsible. The V gene is TRBV15, the J gene TRBJ1-5, with unresolved D. Germline values: CDR1 LNHNV, CDR2 YYDKDF (reference sequence). The CDR3 totals 15 residues. The CDR3 loop is CATSISGFGNQPQHF. The CDR3 region has the DNA TGTGCCACCAGCATCAGTGGGTTTGGCAACCAGCCCCAGCATTTT.

The chain employs TRBV6-9 and TRBJ2-7; 9 bases align to TRBD2. V lost 4 bases to trimming and J lost 6 bases; unmatched junction nucleotides: 7. This CDR3 contains 14 residues. Germline-derived CDR1 and CDR2 are MNHGY and SVAAGI. CDR3 protein: CASSSSAGGSEQYF. Here the CDR3 DNA reads TGTGCCAGCAGTTCGTCAGCGGGAGGTAGCGAGCAGTACTTC.

In its sample, this clonotype was seen many times. V gene TRBV27 combines with J gene TRBJ2-5; TRBD1 matches at 9 bases. V lost 6 bases to trimming and J lost 9 bases; unmatched junction nucleotides: 11. Germline loops: CDR1 MNHEY, CDR2 SMNVEV (reference sequence). The CDR3 has 14 residues. CDR3 in DNA: TGTGCCAGCAGATTCTCGGGACAGGGTGGCGCCCAGTACTTC. It translates to CASRFSGQGGAQYF.

The sample holds many counts of this clonotype. CDR3 loop: CASRGGGLAAKNIQYF. The CDR3 DNA reads as TGTGCCAGCAGAGGGGGGGGGCTAGCGGCCAAAAACATTCAGTACTTC. This chain links TRBV2 with TRBJ2-4; maybe TRBD2 (7 bases). CDR1 and CDR2 from the germline V gene are SNHLY and FYNNEI. With 6 bases removed from V and 1 base from J, the gap between germline ends came to 16 bases. The CDR3 covers 16 residues.

This clonotype was found a few times. A much larger clone lies one base from this, so it may be a read error. J is TRBJ2-1 and V is TRBV7-8, with 9 bases aligning to TRBD2. There are 16 residues in the CDR3. Germline V gene lookup returns CDR1 SGHVS and CDR2 FQNEAQ. CDR3 bases: TGTGCCAGCAGCTTAGCAGGGCTAGCGGGAAACAATGGGCAGTTCTTC. It encodes CASSLAGLAGNNGQFF. The full variable domain, rest sourced from reference TRBV7-8 and TRBJ2-1, is GAGVSQSPRYKVAKRGQDVALRCDPISGHVSLFWYQQALGQGPEFLTYFQNEAQLDKSGLPSDRFFAERPEGSVSTLKIQRTQQEDSAVYLCASSLAGLAGNNGQFFGPGTRLTVL.

This clonotype was counted at least ten times. This chain uses TRBV7-9 with TRBJ1-2; the D gene is possibly TRBD1 (5 bases). The CDR3 runs to 12 residues. V was pared by 5 bases and J by 5 bases, with 9 bases between. Germline V lookup: CDR1 SEHNR, CDR2 FQNEAQ (reference sequence). DNA for the CDR3: TGTGCCAGCAGCCAGAGACAGTATGGCTACACCTTC. It is translated as CASSQRQYGYTF.

This clonotype was counted only a few times. The CDR3 is CASSSDWNPIGQYF. The CDR3 DNA reads as TGTGCCAGCAGTTCGGACTGGAACCCAATCGGGCAGTACTTC. The J gene is TRBJ2-7, the V gene TRBV27, with D perhaps TRBD2 (5 bases). The CDR3 is 14 amino acids. The germline V and J ends were trimmed by 4 bases and 9 bases, with 19 bases remaining between them. Germline V gene data show CDR1 as MNHEY and CDR2 as SMNVEV (reference sequence).

This clonotype occurred many times. The rearrangement links TRBV2 to TRBJ2-1; either TRBD1 or TRBD2 may fit D (5 bases each). V was shortened by 7 bases and J by 0 bases, with 7 bases between the two germline ends. The CDR3 is 13 amino acids. Germline V lookup: CDR1 SNHLY, CDR2 FYNNEI. CDR3 protein: CASKGSSYNEQFF. The CDR3 DNA follows: TGTGCCAGCAAGGGGAGCTCCTACAATGAGCAGTTCTTC. The entire variable domain, with the rest obtained from reference TRBV2 and TRBJ2-1, is as follows: EPEVTQTPSHQVTQMGQEVILRCVPISNHLYFYWYRQILGQKVEFLVSFYNNEISEKSEIFDDQFSVERPDGSNFTLKIRSTKLEDSAMYFCASKGSSYNEQFFGPGTRLTVL.

This clonotype was observed many times. The chain has TRBV28 and TRBJ2-3; TRBD1 matches 9 bases. Germline V gives CDR1 MDHEN, CDR2 SYDVKM. The CDR3 loop spans 15 amino acids. The V gene end was trimmed by 5 bases and the J gene end by 3 bases; junction bases not matched to a gene: 6. CDR3 amino acids: CASSLTGGQTDTQYF. CDR3 DNA sequence: TGTGCCAGCAGTCTCACAGGGGGCCAAACAGATACGCAGTATTTT.

There are many counts of this clonotype. The chain links TRBV6-1 to TRBJ2-7; 7 bases are a match to TRBD1. V lost 5 bases and J lost 3; bases outside the gene matches: 4. The length of the CDR3 is 13 residues. The germline V gene has CDR1 MNHNS and CDR2 SASEGT. This chain's CDR3 is CASSRQGFYEQYF. CDR3 bases: TGTGCCAGCAGTCGACAGGGCTTCTACGAGCAGTACTTC.

This clonotype was seen only a few times. As the CDR3 is not closed by the conserved phenylalanine or tryptophan, this likely results from a read error. The chain recombines TRBV7-8 with TRBJ2-1, with TRBD2 matching 7 bases. Germline trimming cut 1 base from V and 7 bases from J; bases unmatched to any gene: 7. Germline CDR1 reads SGHVS; CDR2 reads FQNEAQ. The length of the CDR3 is 15 residues. The CDR3 region is CASSLGAGAGNEQFL. CDR3 DNA sequence: TGTGCCAGCAGCTTAGGGGCGGGAGCAGGTAATGAGCAGTTCCTC.

The sample holds many counts of this clonotype. As DNA, the CDR3 is TGTGCCAGCAGACTTGGGGGGGACCGAACCTACGAGCAGTACTTC. It specifies CASRLGGDRTYEQYF. The chain uses TRBV11-3 and TRBJ2-7, with TRBD2 matching over 7 bases. CDR3 length equals 15 residues. Germline V lookup: CDR1 SGHNT, CDR2 YENEEA. Trimming removed 6 bases from V and 2 bases from J; junction bases left unmatched: 10. Looking up the rest from reference TRBV11-3 and TRBJ2-7 gives the full variable domain: EAGVVQSPRYKIIEKKQPVAFWCNPISGHNTLYWYLQNLGQGPELLIRYENEEAVDDSQLPKDRFSAERLKGVDSTLKIQPAELGDSAVYLCASRLGGDRTYEQYFGPGTRLTVT.